The entry below describes one T cell receptor (beta chain). This entry is derived from a study of identifying expanded T cells in peripheral blood. Sequencing used immunoSEQ multiplex PCR; TCRdb keeps in-frame clones, though not all of them. The sample records approximately 63,000 clones, around 87% being singletons. Collection occurred without any documented infections or immune events in donors. Germline V gene lookup returns CDR1 MNHEY and CDR2 SMNVEV (reference sequence). The CDR3 length is 16 residues. V was cut by 3 bases and J by 0 bases, with 12 bases left in between. The chain couples TRBV27 to TRBJ1-5; D might be TRBD1 (6 bases). This TCR was sampled from a person aged 18 to 75 in good health. The sample comprised blood. The chain's CDR3 is CASSLGTRFSNQPQHF. CDR3 DNA: TGTGCCAGCAGTTTGGGGACAAGGTTTAGCAATCAGCCCCAGCATTTT.